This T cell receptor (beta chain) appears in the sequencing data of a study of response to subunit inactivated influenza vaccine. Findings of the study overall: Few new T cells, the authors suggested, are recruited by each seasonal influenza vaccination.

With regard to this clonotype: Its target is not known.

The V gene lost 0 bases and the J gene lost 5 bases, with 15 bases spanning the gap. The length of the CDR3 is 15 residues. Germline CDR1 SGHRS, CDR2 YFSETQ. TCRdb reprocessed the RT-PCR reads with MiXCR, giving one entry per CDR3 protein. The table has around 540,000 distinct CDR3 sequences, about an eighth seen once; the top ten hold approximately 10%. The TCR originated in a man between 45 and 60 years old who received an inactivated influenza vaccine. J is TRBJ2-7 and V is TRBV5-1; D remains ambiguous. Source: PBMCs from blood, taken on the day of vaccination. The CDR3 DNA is TGCGCCAGCAGCTTGGGAGGAACTGCTTCCAACGAGCAGTACTTC. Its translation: CASSLGGTASNEQYF.